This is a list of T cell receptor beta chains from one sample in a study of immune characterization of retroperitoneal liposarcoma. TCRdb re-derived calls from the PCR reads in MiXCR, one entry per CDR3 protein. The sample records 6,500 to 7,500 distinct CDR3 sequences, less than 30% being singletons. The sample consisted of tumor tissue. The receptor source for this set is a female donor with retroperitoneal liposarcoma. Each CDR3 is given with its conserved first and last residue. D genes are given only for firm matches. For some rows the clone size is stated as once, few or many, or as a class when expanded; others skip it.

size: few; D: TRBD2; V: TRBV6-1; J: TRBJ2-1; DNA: TGTGCCAGCAGTTCTAGCGGGAGAGAGGGGACCCAGTTCTTC; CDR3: CASSSSGREGTQFF
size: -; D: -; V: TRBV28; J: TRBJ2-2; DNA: TGTGCCATTGGGCCAAGGAACACCGGGGAGCTGTTTTTT; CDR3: CAIGPRNTGELFF
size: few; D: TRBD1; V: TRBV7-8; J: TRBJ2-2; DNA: TGTGCCCACGAGGGGGCTGGGACCGGGGAGCTGTTTTTT; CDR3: CAHEGAGTGELFF
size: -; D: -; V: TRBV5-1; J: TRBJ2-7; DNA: TGCGCCAGCAGCTTCTTGGCGACAGCGAGCTCCTACGAGCAGTACTTC; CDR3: CASSFLATASSYEQYF
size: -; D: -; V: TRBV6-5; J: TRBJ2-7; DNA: TGTGCCAGCAGTTACGCCGCCTTCTACGAGCAGTACTTC; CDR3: CASSYAAFYEQYF
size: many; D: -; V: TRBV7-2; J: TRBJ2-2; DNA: TGTGCCTACCGTGGTCGGGCGGCCACCGGGGAGCTGTTTTTT; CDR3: CAYRGRAATGELFF
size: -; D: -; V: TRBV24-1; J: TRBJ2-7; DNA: TGTGCCACCAGTGAAGGAACCGGGAGAGGCTACGAGCAGTACTTC; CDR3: CATSEGTGRGYEQYF
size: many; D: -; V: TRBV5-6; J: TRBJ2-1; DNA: TGTGCCAGCAGCTCGACAGGGACTTACAATGAGCAGTTCTTC; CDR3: CASSSTGTYNEQFF
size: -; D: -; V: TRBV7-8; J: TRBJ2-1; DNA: TGTGCCAGCAGCGGGGCGGTTGGGGTCCGGGACAATGAGCAGTTCTTC; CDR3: CASSGAVGVRDNEQFF
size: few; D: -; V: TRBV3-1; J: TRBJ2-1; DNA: TGTGCCAGCAGCCAGACGGCGAGCAGCAACGAGCAGTTCTTC; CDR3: CASSQTASSNEQFF
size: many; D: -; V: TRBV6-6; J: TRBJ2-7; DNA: TGTGCCAGCAGTTTACTCGGAGAGGGAGTCTACGAGCAGTACTTC; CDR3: CASSLLGEGVYEQYF
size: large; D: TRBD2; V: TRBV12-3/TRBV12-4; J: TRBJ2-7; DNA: TGTGCCAGCAGTTCTAGCGGGACCTCCTACGAGCAGTACTTC; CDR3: CASSSSGTSYEQYF
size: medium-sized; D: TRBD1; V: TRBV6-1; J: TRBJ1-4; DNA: TGTGCCAGCAGTGAAGAACAGGGGAGAACTAATGAAAAACTGTTTTTT; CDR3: CASSEEQGRTNEKLFF
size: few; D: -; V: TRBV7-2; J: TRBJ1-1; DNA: TGTGCCAGCAGCTTCGCCGCAAGTTCCTCGGCCACTGAAGCTTTCTTT; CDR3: CASSFAASSSATEAFF
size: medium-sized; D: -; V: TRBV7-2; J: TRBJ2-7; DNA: TGTGCCAGCAGCTTAGCAGTCTGGCGGGAGCAGTACTTC; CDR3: CASSLAVWREQYF
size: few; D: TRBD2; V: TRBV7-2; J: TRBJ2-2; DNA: TGTGCCAGCAGCTTAGTAGCGGGAGGGGGCGGGGAGCTGTTTTTT; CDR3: CASSLVAGGGGELFF
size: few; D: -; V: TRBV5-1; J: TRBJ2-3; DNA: TGCGCCAGCAGCACCGGGACGGCCGCAGATACGCAGTATTTT; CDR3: CASSTGTAADTQYF
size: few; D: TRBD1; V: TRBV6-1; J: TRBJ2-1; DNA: TGTGCCAGCAGACCGGGACAGAGTGCCAATGAGCAGTTCTTC; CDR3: CASRPGQSANEQFF
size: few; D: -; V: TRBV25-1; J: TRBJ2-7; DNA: TGTGCCAGCAGTGAATCTGCCTACGAGCAGTACTTC; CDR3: CASSESAYEQYF
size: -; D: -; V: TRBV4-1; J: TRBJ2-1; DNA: TGCGCCAGCAGCCAAGATGGGGTGGGCGCGGGAATGGAGAATGAGCAGTTCTTC; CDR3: CASSQDGVGAGMENEQFF
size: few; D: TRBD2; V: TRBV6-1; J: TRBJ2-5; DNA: TGTGCCAGCAGGCGGGAGGACCAAGAGACCCAGTACTTC; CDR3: CASRREDQETQYF
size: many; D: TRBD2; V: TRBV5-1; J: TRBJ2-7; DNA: TGCGCCAGCAGCTTGCAGGGACTAGCGGGAAACAACGAGCAGTACTTC; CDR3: CASSLQGLAGNNEQYF
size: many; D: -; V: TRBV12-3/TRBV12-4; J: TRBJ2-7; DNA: TGTGCCACCCAAAGGTCCGGAACCTACGAGCAGTACTTC; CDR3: CATQRSGTYEQYF
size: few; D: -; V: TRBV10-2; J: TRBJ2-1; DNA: TGCGCCAGCAGCCCACACAATGAGCAGTTCTTC; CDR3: CASSPHNEQFF
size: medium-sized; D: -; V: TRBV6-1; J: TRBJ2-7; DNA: TGTGCCAGCAGTTCTAGACCGCAAACGGACGAGCAGTACTTC; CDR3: CASSSRPQTDEQYF
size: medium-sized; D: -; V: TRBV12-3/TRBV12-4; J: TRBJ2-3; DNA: TGTGCCAGCAGCCCCCTAAGGAGCACAGATACGCAGTATTTT; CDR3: CASSPLRSTDTQYF
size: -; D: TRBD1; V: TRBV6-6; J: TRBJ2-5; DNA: TGTGCCAGCAGTAACGCAGGGGGCTTAGAGACCCAGTACTTC; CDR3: CASSNAGGLETQYF